This T cell receptor beta chain was identified during a study of cytomegalovirus exposure and HLA in healthy donors (TCRdb year 2017). Looking at the study overall: According to a later analysis, the 120 or so validation repertoires were produced on the same platform as the 700 or so repertoires of the first cohort. The study was designed to test whether signatures of past pathogen exposure could be identified by cataloging public T cell receptors. Along with the roughly 700-subject first cohort, a separate validation cohort of around 110 different subjects was used. High-throughput TCR immunosequencing, statistical association of individual TCRs with disease status, and machine learning were combined to predict cytomegalovirus infection status. Summary of the overall study and its limitations: Most TCR sequences were seen in very few donors, while some public TCRs were found in many individuals. In a later analysis, TCRs clustered in the first cohort were found to also tend to co-occur in the approximately 120 validation repertoires, with 90% to 95% of cluster scores above 0. In vitro tests confirmed that a few of the cytomegalovirus-associated TCR beta chains recognize cytomegalovirus antigens. Cytomegalovirus status was reported to be diagnosed by the classifier with high specificity and sensitivity in both the original and validation cohorts. All 120 or so repertoires were used to score co-occurrence in the validation cohort in a later analysis, because that analysis had no HLA typing for the cohort. The authors suggested that the approach could potentially be generalized to other disease states and immunological phenotypes. The study listed 150 to 200 TCR beta chains as associated with cytomegalovirus.

As to this clone: Its antigen is currently not known. No base-level quality is on record; no much larger clone is a single base apart.

Receptors were amplified or captured by the immunoSEQ multiplex PCR assay. In the authors' own workflow: A statistical classification framework was built for diagnosing cytomegalovirus status from the catalog of TCR beta chain sequences. TCRdb mirrors the immuneACCESS table, restricted to in-frame sequences. Some clones are absent from its copies; in checked studies, under half trace to an unresolved V gene, and the reason for the others is unknown. Clonal size and the V and J genes are those of that table, whereas D and trimming came from the DNA. The sample data list around 170,000 clones, and around 85% of these were observed just once. Together, the top ten hold roughly 15% of the sample. The donors were included in the validation cohort of over a hundred subjects, a group kept apart from the roughly 700-subject first cohort. Its CDR3 holds 18 amino acids, cysteine through phenylalanine. CDR3 DNA is the only sequence kept; it has 54 bases, read in frame from the first base. Here V drops 0 bases and J drops 0 bases, and the junction holds 7 bases not matched to any gene. CDR1 and CDR2 were assigned from the germline V gene as MGHRA and YSYEKL.

This TCR was recovered from a man between 18 and 35 years old in good health and CMV-seropositive. Sequences were obtained from PBMCs. The rearrangement joined TRBV4-1 to TRBJ1-4, with 7 bases matching TRBD1. For the CDR3, the sequence is CASSQDAITGATNEKLFF. DNA sequence: TGCGCCAGCAGCCAAGACGCAATTACAGGGGCAACTAATGAAAAACTGTTTTTT.